This T cell receptor beta chain was observed in a study of post-analysis software for immune sequencing data. Study context: Included courses were relapsing-remitting and secondary progressive multiple sclerosis; progressive-relapsing multiple sclerosis was also included.

Germline CDR1 is SGHRS and CDR2 is YFSETQ. The CDR3 totals 14 residues. The V end was cut by 4 bases, the J end by 4 bases, with 12 bases between. Study findings and constraints: Clustering by F measure revealed strong co-clustering among samples prepared together in one batch. Included in a set of about 5 TRBV segments more frequent in patients than controls were TRBV5-6, TRBV5-1 and TRBV20-1.

Unique molecular identifiers tagged the TCR beta cDNA libraries. T cells, about 0.9 to 11 million of them, yielded roughly 470,000 cDNA molecules. TCRdb reprocessed the PCR reads via MiXCR and lists one record per CDR3 protein. The repertoire consists of fewer than 900,000 distinct CDR3 sequences, with 46% occurring once and the leading ten covering 4.9%. A word on this clonotype: Antigen unknown.

V is TRBV5-1 and J is TRBJ2-1, with D uncertain. The specimen was blood. The receptor's source is a girl aged 5-17 years with multiple sclerosis. The CDR3 region has the DNA TGCGCCAGCAGCGCCGGCGGCGGTTACAATGAGCAGTTCTTC. This gives the protein CASSAGGGYNEQFF. Variable domain in full (rest from reference TRBV5-1 and TRBJ2-1): KAGVTQTPRYLIKTRGQQVTLSCSPISGHRSVSWYQQTPGQGLQFLFEYFSETQRNKGNFPGRFSGRQFSNSRSEMNVSTLELGDSALYLCASSAGGGYNEQFFGPGTRLTVL.